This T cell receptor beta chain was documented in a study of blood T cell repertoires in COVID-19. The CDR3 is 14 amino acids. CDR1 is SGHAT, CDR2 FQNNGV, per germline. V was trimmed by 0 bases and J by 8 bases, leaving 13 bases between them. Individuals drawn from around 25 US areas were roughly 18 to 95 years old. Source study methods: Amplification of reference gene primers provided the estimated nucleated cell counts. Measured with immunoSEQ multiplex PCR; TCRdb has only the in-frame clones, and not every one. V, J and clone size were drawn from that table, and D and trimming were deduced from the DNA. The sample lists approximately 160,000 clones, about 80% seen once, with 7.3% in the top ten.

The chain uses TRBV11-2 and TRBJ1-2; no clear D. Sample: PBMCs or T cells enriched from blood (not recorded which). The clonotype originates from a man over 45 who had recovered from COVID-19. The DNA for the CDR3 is TGTGCCAGCAGCTTAGAGGTAGCGACACTCGGCTACACCTTC. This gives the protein CASSLEVATLGYTF.